This is a list of T cell receptor beta chains from one sample in a study of blood T cells in healthy people across ages. A single record per CDR3 protein comes from TCRdb applying MiXCR to the 5' RACE reads. The sample lists approximately 1.5 million distinct CDR3 sequences, about 35% seen once, with about 11% in the top ten. The sequenced sample consisted of blood. Every receptor here comes from a woman in her 30s in good health. CDR3s include the opening cysteine and the closing phenylalanine or tryptophan. The D gene is left open where the match is weak. The listing skips clone size in some rows; elsewhere it reads once, few, many or a size class.

>TRBJ2-7|TRBV11-2|TRBD1|-
CASRSDREVYEQYF
TGTGCCAGCCGGTCGGACAGGGAAGTCTACGAGCAGTACTTC
>TRBJ2-7|TRBV6-5|TRBD1|few
CASRTGTGVYEQYF
TGTGCCAGCAGGACCGGGACAGGGGTATACGAGCAGTACTTC
>TRBJ2-5|TRBV9|TRBD2|-
CASSVRGSGVETQYF
TGTGCCAGCAGCGTACGCGGGAGTGGGGTAGAGACCCAGTACTTC
>TRBJ2-7|TRBV20-1|-|few
CSASQAGHLSYEQYF
TGCAGTGCTAGTCAAGCGGGTCACCTTTCCTACGAGCAGTACTTC
>TRBJ2-7|TRBV28|-|-
CASSFTTNRDEQYF
TGTGCCAGCAGCTTTACAACGAACAGGGACGAGCAGTACTTC
>TRBJ2-3|TRBV20-1|TRBD2|few
CSAAASGKGTQYF
TGCAGTGCTGCGGCTAGCGGAAAAGGTACGCAGTATTTT
>TRBJ2-3|TRBV10-3|TRBD1|-
CAISLDRGETDTQYF
TGTGCCATCAGCTTGGACAGGGGCGAGACAGATACGCAGTATTTT
>TRBJ2-7|TRBV29-1|-|many
CSVGWILGSSYEQYF
TGCAGCGTTGGGTGGATCTTGGGGAGCTCCTACGAGCAGTACTTC
>TRBJ2-2|TRBV6-2/TRBV6-3|-|few
CASSYSHTGELFF
TGTGCCAGCAGTTACTCCCACACCGGGGAGCTGTTTTTT
>TRBJ2-3|TRBV6-1|-|-
CASSEFQRSTDTQYF
TGTGCCAGCAGTGAATTCCAGAGAAGCACAGATACGCAGTATTTT
>TRBJ2-3|TRBV25-1|TRBD2|few
CASSESSGNTDTQYF
TGTGCCAGCAGTGAGAGTAGCGGGAACACAGATACGCAGTATTTT
>TRBJ2-7|TRBV3-1|-|few
CASSQDIRKQYF
TGTGCCAGCAGCCAAGATATTAGGAAGCAGTACTTC
>TRBJ2-5|TRBV6-1|-|-
CASSEAHARGSKETQYF
TGTGCCAGCAGTGAAGCGCACGCTCGGGGCAGCAAAGAGACCCAGTACTTC
>TRBJ1-1|TRBV20-1|-|few
CSAPTRNSEAFF
TGCAGTGCCCCCACTCGCAACTCTGAAGCTTTCTTT
>TRBJ2-5|TRBV9|-|few
CASSASFETQYF
TGTGCCAGCAGCGCCTCGTTCGAGACCCAGTACTTC
>TRBJ1-2|TRBV29-1|-|few
CSVTGSGYTF
TGCAGCGTGACGGGCTCTGGCTACACCTTC
>TRBJ2-1|TRBV27|TRBD2|-
CASGGRAVAGVYEQFF
TGTGCCAGCGGTGGGAGGGCGGTGGCGGGCGTCTATGAGCAGTTCTTC
>TRBJ2-3|TRBV6-1|-|few
CASSEGDLLYARYF
TGTGCCAGCAGTGAGGGGGATCTACTATACGCGCGGTATTTT
>TRBJ2-1|TRBV27|-|-
CASTLGGKNEQFF
TGTGCCAGCACCCTCGGGGGAAAAAATGAGCAGTTCTTC
>TRBJ1-5|TRBV5-1|-|few
CASSLEGVSNQPQHF
TGCGCCAGCAGCTTGGAAGGGGTTAGCAATCAGCCCCAGCATTTT
>TRBJ1-2|TRBV27|-|-
CASSLRGQVGGYTF
TGTGCCAGCAGTTTACGGGGGCAAGTTGGCGGCTACACCTTC
>TRBJ2-3|TRBV5-1|-|few
CASSLGTPVTDTQYF
TGCGCCAGCAGCTTGGGGACACCTGTCACAGATACGCAGTATTTT
>TRBJ1-2|TRBV5-4|TRBD1|-
CASSPGQGVIANYGYTF
TGTGCCAGCAGCCCGGGGCAGGGGGTCATAGCTAACTATGGCTACACCTTC
>TRBJ2-1|TRBV20-1|-|-
CSARDASGTSLEQFF
TGCAGTGCTAGAGATGCCAGCGGGACATCACTTGAGCAGTTCTTC
>TRBJ1-1|TRBV20-1|-|-
CSSRVNTEAFF
TGCAGTTCGCGAGTGAACACTGAAGCTTTCTTT
>TRBJ2-1|TRBV9|-|-
CASSVESGGTGNEQFF
TGTGCCAGCAGCGTAGAGTCGGGGGGCACTGGGAATGAGCAGTTCTTC
>TRBJ2-5|TRBV20-1|TRBD1|-
CSARVTGEQTQYF
TGCAGTGCTAGAGTCACAGGGGAGCAGACCCAGTACTTC
>TRBJ2-3|TRBV29-1|TRBD1|-
CSGGQGTTDTQYF
TGCAGCGGGGGACAGGGGACCACAGATACGCAGTATTTT
>TRBJ2-3|TRBV15|TRBD1|few
CATRDRGNTDTQYF
TGTGCCACCCGGGACAGGGGAAACACAGATACGCAGTATTTT